This T cell receptor (beta chain) came from a study of identical twins. Template switching added a universal primer binding site, and final cDNA carried unique molecular identifiers. From the 5' RACE reads, TCRdb called clonotypes with MiXCR, one entry per CDR3 protein. The sample yields approximately 620,000 distinct CDR3 sequences, over 8.5% seen once. The CDR3 has 15 amino acids. The germline V gene has CDR1 MNHEY and CDR2 SVGEGT. Trimming at V came to 8 bases and at J to 7 bases, leaving 11 bases not matched to a gene. This clonotype was counted between two and nine times. These same data were also listed under a study on yellow fever vaccine responses in identical twins.

Sequencing was done on a sample of PBMCs. The source of this sequence is a woman aged 18-29 years in good health. This sequence joins TRBV6-2 or TRBV6-3 and TRBJ2-1, with TRBD2 identical over 10 bases. The CDR3, as DNA: TGTGCCAGCGAAAGAAGCGGGGGGGCCTGGAATGAGCAGTTCTTC. Amino acid sequence: CASERSGGAWNEQFF.